Given below is one TCR beta chain in context. Its specificity is unknown. This sample is drawn from a study of T cell responses to AZD1222 COVID-19 vaccine. The data were produced by immunoSEQ multiplex PCR, yet TCRdb's version contains in-frame clones alone and is incomplete. The sample holds 85,000 to 100,000 clones, around 94% seen once. General study findings and limits: Spike-specific TCR breadth and depth rose after two AZD1222 doses. Donors in the cohort were predominantly white British and more often female, and clonal diversity was possibly underestimated. At baseline, just five to seven AZD1222 recipients tested seropositive.

This TCR came from an adult in good health. The input for sequencing was peripheral blood, taken on day 0 of AZD1222 vaccination.

The CDR3 loop reads CASGTDSNSPLHF. The CDR3 DNA reads as TGTGCCAGCGGGACAGACTCTAATTCACCCCTCCACTTT. This rearrangement joins TRBV2 to TRBJ1-6, with TRBD1 identical over 7 bases. CDR3 size: 13 residues. CDR1 is SNHLY and CDR2 is FYNNEI in the germline V gene. J lost 6 bases, V lost 8 bases, and 4 bases had no gene match. Complete variable domain (other parts from reference TRBV2 and TRBJ1-6): EPEVTQTPSHQVTQMGQEVILRCVPISNHLYFYWYRQILGQKVEFLVSFYNNEISEKSEIFDDQFSVERPDGSNFTLKIRSTKLEDSAMYFCASGTDSNSPLHFGNGTRLTVT.